This T cell receptor beta chain was identified in a study of cytomegalovirus exposure and HLA in healthy donors. The study's findings and limits: Researchers reported in a later analysis that a missense DCLRE1C variant was tied to TCR beta V- and J-gene trimming. At a 0.05 false discovery rate, a later analysis found around 15,000 TCR beta sequences to be associated with HLA alleles.

The CDR3 is 14 amino acids. V lost 6 bases and J lost 1; bases outside the gene matches: 6. Germline V gene data show CDR1 as ENHRY and CDR2 as SYGVKD. This PCR relied on a set of 60 Vbeta primers and 13 Jbeta primers. The repertoire was sequenced with immunoSEQ multiplex PCR; TCRdb's copy has only in-frame clones and lacks some. The table lists 200,000 to 250,000 clones, 65% to 80% of them singletons. About this clone itself: Its specificity is not known.

The source is a man aged 40-49 years in good health and CMV-seronegative. Sequenced: PBMCs. V usage is TRBV10-3 and J usage is TRBJ2-7; 7 bases match TRBD1. CDR3 nucleotides: TGTGCCATCAGCTCACAGGGGATATCCTACGAGCAGTACTTC. As protein: CAISSQGISYEQYF.